A single sample is the source of the 13 T cell receptor beta chains below, sequenced in a study of cytomegalovirus exposure and HLA in healthy donors (dated by TCRdb to about 2017). Libraries were prepared through the immunoSEQ multiplex PCR assay. For the multiplex PCR, a mixture combining 60 forward primers for TCR Vbeta segments and 13 reverse primers for TCR Jbeta segments was used. TCRdb retrieved this table from immuneACCESS and kept in-frame rearrangements only. Not all clones are present; in checked studies, unresolved V genes account for under half, and no reason is known for the remainder. In all, the sample holds approximately 100,000 clones, and about 80% of those were seen once. Clones ranked in the top ten supply more than 4.5% of the sample. The sequenced sample consisted of PBMCs. The receptors originated from a female donor in good health and CMV-seropositive.

In this sample, this clone turned up a few times. V is TRBV15 and J is TRBJ2-7; 9 bases match TRBD1. Looked up from germline, CDR1 is LNHNV and CDR2 is YYDKDF (reference sequence). The CDR3 contains 15 residues. Germline trimming cut 0 bases from V and 3 bases from J; bases unmatched to any gene: 3. CDR3 DNA: TGTGCCACCAGCAGAGATGGGGGACAGGGCTACGAGCAGTACTTC. The encoded protein is CATSRDGGQGYEQYF.

The table lists this clone with a few counts. The chain carries TRBV11-2 and TRBJ1-3; D is ambiguous. V was pared by 5 bases and J by 5 bases, with 16 bases between. This CDR3 is 15 amino acids long. Germline loops: CDR1 SGHAT, CDR2 FQNNGV. Here the CDR3 DNA reads TGTGCCAGCAGCACCCGGACTGGGGTTAGAAACACCATATATTTT. As protein: CASSTRTGVRNTIYF.

This chain connects TRBV7-9 to TRBJ2-3; 8 bases are a match to TRBD2. The germline CDR1 and CDR2 sequences are SEHNR and FQNEAQ (reference sequence). The CDR3 loop spans 18 amino acids. The V segment lost 2 bases and the J segment 0 bases; nucleotides outside the gene matches: 10. This chain's CDR3 is CASSLSMDSGESTDTQYF. The CDR3 DNA sequence: TGTGCCAGCAGCTTATCTATGGATAGCGGGGAAAGCACAGATACGCAGTATTTT.

The V gene is TRBV9, the J gene TRBJ2-1, with TRBD2 matching 13 bases. Trimming cost V 4 bases and J 15 bases; bases outside gene matches: 10. Germline loops: CDR1 SGDLS, CDR2 YYNGEE. This CDR3 contains 14 residues. CDR3 bases: TGTGCCAGCAGCCCGCGACTAGCGGGGGGCCCGGGGTTCTTC. This codes for CASSPRLAGGPGFF. The variable domain in full, with the rest retrieved from reference TRBV9 and TRBJ2-1, is DSGVTQTPKHLITATGQRVTLRCSPRSGDLSVYWYQQSLDQGLQFLIQYYNGEERAKGNILERFSAQQFPDLHSELNLSSLELGDSALYFCASSPRLAGGPGFFGPGTRLTVL.

The CDR3 coding sequence is TGTGCCAGCAGTGCTCTAGCGGGCCAACAAGAGACCCAGTACTTC. This translates into CASSALAGQQETQYF. The V call is TRBV2, the J call TRBJ2-5; 8 bases agree with TRBD2. The CDR3 loop spans 15 amino acids. The V gene end was trimmed by 4 bases and the J gene end by 2 bases; junction bases not matched to a gene: 6. Germline-derived CDR1 and CDR2 are SNHLY and FYNNEI.

The V call is TRBV28, the J call TRBJ2-1; tentative D call: TRBD2 (7 bases). There are 16 residues in the CDR3. Germline lookup yields CDR1 MDHEN and CDR2 SYDVKM. V lost 6 bases, J lost 5 bases, and 20 bases lay in between. The CDR3 is CASSDLGGAPNNEQFF. The CDR3 nucleotides are TGTGCCAGCAGCGACCTGGGGGGGGCTCCCAACAATGAGCAGTTCTTC.

This chain links TRBV9 with TRBJ2-7; perhaps TRBD2 as D (6 bases). Trimming shortened V by 4 bases and J by 4 bases, and 12 bases separated the two germline ends. The V gene's germline CDR1 is SGDLS and CDR2 YYNGEE. The CDR3 is 13 amino acids. CDR3 bases: TGTGCCAGCAGCCCGGGACTGGGGTACGAGCAGTACTTC. It yields the protein CASSPGLGYEQYF.

J is TRBJ1-5 and V is TRBV12-5; the D gene is possibly TRBD1 (6 bases). The V gene lost 7 bases and the J gene lost 2 bases, with 15 bases spanning the gap. CDR3 length: 15 amino acids. Germline V gives CDR1 LGHNT, CDR2 FRNRAP. In nucleotides, the CDR3 is TGTGCTAGTGCCCTCCCGGGGGGGCGCAATCAGCCCCAGCATTTT. Its protein product is CASALPGGRNQPQHF.

This chain links TRBV4-2 with TRBJ1-2; no reliable D call. The V and J ends lost 4 bases and 8 bases respectively, with 17 bases between them. Per germline, CDR1 LGHNA and CDR2 YNFKEQ. The CDR3 length is 14 residues. The CDR3 bases are TGTGCCAGCAGCCGGGCTAGTGAGGGTAAAGGCTACACCTTC. Translating it yields CASSRASEGKGYTF.

This clone was detected only a few times. This chain connects TRBV7-2 to TRBJ2-2; D perhaps matches TRBD2 (6 bases). Germline V lookup: CDR1 SGHTA, CDR2 FQGNSA. The V and J ends lost 5 bases and 8 bases respectively, with 15 bases between them. This CDR3 is built from 14 residues. In DNA, the CDR3 is TGTGCCAGCAGCGAAGGGACTTCGGCTGGGGAGCTGTTTTTT. It is translated as CASSEGTSAGELFF.

The genes are TRBV21-1 and TRBJ2-1; TRBD2, the D gene given by the table, was not confirmed from the DNA. TRBV21-1 is designated a pseudogene. This CDR3 contains 17 residues. The CDR3 sequence: CASSSRTSGRPYNEQFF. CDR3 bases: TGTGCCAGCAGCTCCAGGACTAGCGGGCGGCCCTACAATGAGCAGTTCTTC.

This chain links TRBV18 with TRBJ1-2; maybe TRBD1 (5 bases). The CDR3 contains 14 residues. V lost 3 bases, J lost 4 bases, and 12 bases lay in between. Germline CDR1 is KGHSH and CDR2 is LQKENI. Here the CDR3 reads CASSPPGGSYGYTF. CDR3 DNA: TGTGCCAGCTCACCCCCGGGGGGTAGCTATGGCTACACCTTC.

This clone has only one observation. The chain is built from TRBV27 and TRBJ2-3; 8 bases line up with TRBD1. Trimming took 5 bases from V and 1 from J; bases not matched to a gene: 8. Germline V gene lookup returns CDR1 MNHEY and CDR2 SMNVEV (reference sequence). The CDR3 length is 16 residues. CDR3 DNA sequence: TGTGCCAGCAGTACCGGACAGGGATTCGGCACAGATACGCAGTATTTT. Translation gives CASSTGQGFGTDTQYF.